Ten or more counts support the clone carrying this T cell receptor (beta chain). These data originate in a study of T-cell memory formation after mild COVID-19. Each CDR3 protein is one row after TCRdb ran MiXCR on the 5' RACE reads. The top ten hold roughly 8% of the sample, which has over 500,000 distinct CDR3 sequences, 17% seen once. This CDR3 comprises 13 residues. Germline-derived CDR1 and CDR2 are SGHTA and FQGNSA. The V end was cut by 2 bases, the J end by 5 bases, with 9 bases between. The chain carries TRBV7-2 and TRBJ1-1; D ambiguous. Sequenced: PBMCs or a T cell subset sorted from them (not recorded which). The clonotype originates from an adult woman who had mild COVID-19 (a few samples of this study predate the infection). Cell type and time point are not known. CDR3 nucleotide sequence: TGTGCCAGCAGCTTAAGCTCCGAAACTGAAGCTTTCTTT. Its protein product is CASSLSSETEAFF.